This T cell receptor beta chain stems from a study of response to subunit inactivated influenza vaccine. Study results and caveats: Authors suggested seasonal influenza vaccinations each recruit few new T cells.

There are 13 residues in the CDR3. Trimming removed 6 bases at V and 7 bases at J, with 15 bases between. TCRdb reprocessed the RT-PCR reads via MiXCR and lists one record per CDR3 protein. The profile covers approximately 310,000 distinct CDR3 sequences, with 21% appearing a single time and roughly a tenth taken by the ten largest. This clonotype was counted a few times. The antigen is undetermined. J is TRBJ2-5 and V is TRBV12-3 or TRBV12-4, with D perhaps matching TRBD1 (6 bases). The receptor was isolated from a man aged 50-75 years who received an inactivated influenza vaccine. The source was PBMCs from blood, collected 21 months after vaccination. The CDR3 nucleotides read TGTGCCAGCAGAAACAGGGAACTGGGGACCCAGTACTTC. As protein: CASRNRELGTQYF.